The TCR beta chain described here comes from a study of T cell repertoires in cytomegalovirus infection (dated by TCRdb to between 2018 and 2020). Concerning the study at large: Peptide stimulations targeted recently identified HLA-C-restricted CMV epitopes, whose presentation resists viral immunomodulation, together with well-studied HLA-B-restricted epitopes. Donor HLA type was relevant to the analysis, because carriage of CMV infection together with the matching HLA type was indicated by public TCR beta signatures.

Based on the germline V gene, the CDR1 and CDR2 sequences are SGHTA and FQGTGA. From the cysteine up to the phenylalanine, the CDR3 has a length of 15 residues. Of all the DNA, just the CDR3 is kept, 45 bases in frame from base 1. Relative to germline, V is missing 6 bases and J is missing 4 bases, with 6 bases of the junction outside any gene match. The label giving this sample's treatment or condition can be read as: in vitro stimulation with specific CMV peptide epitopes to enrich CMV-specific T cells. The study at large found these results: The ex vivo response was dominated by HLA-C-restricted CMV-specific TCR beta clonotypes, and the single most frequent clonotype in two of eight donors was supplied by these HLA-C-restricted clonotypes. Carriers of CMV infection plus the relevant HLA type were discriminated by the cumulative frequency of public TCR beta family members in the study cohort and in an independent approximately 400-donor cohort.

This clonotype was seen repeatedly, ten times or more. The antigen it binds to is not known. Base-call qualities are not available, and no considerably larger clone is one nucleotide away. The run used an Illumina HiSeq 1500. The public reads were run again by TCRdb, first through fastp at Q25 and then through MiXCR, and only productive beta chains were kept. Rows with one shared CDR3 protein collapse into an entry with the most common genes and DNA. For this sample the table gives around 200,000 distinct CDR3 sequences, of which 35% to 40% were detected only once. Approximately 60% of the sample is held by the ten biggest clonotypes.

Recombination joined TRBV7-3 with TRBJ2-1, with 10 bases matching TRBD2. Sample: CD8+ T cells from cultured PBMCs, taken from culture after CMV antigen stimulation. The receptor was isolated from a human donor in good health (CMV status not recorded). Some clones in this sample may be carry-over from other donors' samples. The sequence in DNA is TGTGCCAGCAGTCTTAGCGGGGGGAGGTACAATGAGCAGTTCTTC. It encodes CASSLSGGRYNEQFF.